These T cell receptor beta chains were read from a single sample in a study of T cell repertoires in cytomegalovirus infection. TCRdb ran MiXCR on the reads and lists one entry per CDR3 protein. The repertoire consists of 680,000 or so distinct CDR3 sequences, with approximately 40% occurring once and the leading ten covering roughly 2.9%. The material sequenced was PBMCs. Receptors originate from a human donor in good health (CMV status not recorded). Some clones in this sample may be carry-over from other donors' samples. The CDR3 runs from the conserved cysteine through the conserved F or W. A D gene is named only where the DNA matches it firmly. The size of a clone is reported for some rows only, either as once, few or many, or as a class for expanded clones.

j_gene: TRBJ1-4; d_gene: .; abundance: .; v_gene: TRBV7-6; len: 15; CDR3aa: CASSLTGLGSEKLFF; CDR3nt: TGTGCCAGCAGCTTAACGGGGCTGGGTAGTGAAAAACTGTTTTTT
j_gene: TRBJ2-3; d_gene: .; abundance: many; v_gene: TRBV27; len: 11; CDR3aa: CASLWAGAQYF; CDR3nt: TGTGCCAGCTTGTGGGCGGGGGCCCAGTATTTT
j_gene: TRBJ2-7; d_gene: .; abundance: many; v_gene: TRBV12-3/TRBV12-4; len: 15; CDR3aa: CASRGGQSRGHEQYF; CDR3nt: TGTGCCAGCAGAGGAGGACAATCCAGGGGCCACGAGCAGTACTTC
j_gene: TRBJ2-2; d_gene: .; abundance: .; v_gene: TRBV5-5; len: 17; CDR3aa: CASSPQIQNTGTGELFF; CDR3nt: TGTGCCAGCAGCCCACAAATACAGAATACTGGGACCGGGGAGCTGTTTTTT
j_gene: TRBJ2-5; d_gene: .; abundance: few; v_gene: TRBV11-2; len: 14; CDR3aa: CASSLFSGGETQYF; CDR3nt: TGTGCCAGCAGCTTATTCTCGGGTGGGGAGACCCAGTACTTC
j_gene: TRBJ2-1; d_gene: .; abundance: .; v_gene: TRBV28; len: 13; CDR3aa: CASSGMAAFEQFF; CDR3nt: TGTGCCAGCAGTGGTATGGCGGCGTTTGAGCAGTTCTTC
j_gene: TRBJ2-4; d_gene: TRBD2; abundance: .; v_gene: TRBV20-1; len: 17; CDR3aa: CSARDPLAGGPKNIQYF; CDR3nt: TGCAGTGCTAGAGATCCACTAGCGGGGGGACCCAAAAACATTCAGTACTTC
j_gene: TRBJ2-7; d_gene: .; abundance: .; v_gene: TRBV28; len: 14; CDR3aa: CASSLVRGSLEQYF; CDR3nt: TGTGCCAGCAGTTTGGTTCGGGGCAGCCTCGAGCAGTACTTC
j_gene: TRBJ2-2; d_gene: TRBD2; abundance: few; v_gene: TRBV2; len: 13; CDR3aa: CASWRESTGELFF; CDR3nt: TGTGCCAGCTGGCGGGAGAGCACCGGGGAGCTGTTTTTT
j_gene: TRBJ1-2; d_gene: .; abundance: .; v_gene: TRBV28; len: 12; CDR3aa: CASSLRGDRRSF; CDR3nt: TGTGCCAGCAGCTTGAGGGGAGACAGGCGTTCCTTC
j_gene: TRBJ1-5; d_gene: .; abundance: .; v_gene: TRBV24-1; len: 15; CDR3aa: CATSERDTFNQPQHF; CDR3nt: TGTGCCACCAGTGAAAGGGACACCTTCAATCAGCCCCAGCATTTT
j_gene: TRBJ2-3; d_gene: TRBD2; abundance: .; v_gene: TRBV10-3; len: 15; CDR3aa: CAVGGTSGSTDTQYF; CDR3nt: TGTGCCGTCGGGGGGACTAGCGGCTCCACAGATACGCAGTATTTT
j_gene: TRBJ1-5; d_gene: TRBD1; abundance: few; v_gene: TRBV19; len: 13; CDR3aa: CASKGALGQPQHF; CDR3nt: TGTGCCAGTAAGGGGGCGCTTGGGCAGCCCCAGCATTTT
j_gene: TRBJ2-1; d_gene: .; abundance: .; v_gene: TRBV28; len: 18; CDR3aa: CASSLWMGASSSYNEQFF; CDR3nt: TGTGCCAGCTCCCTGTGGATGGGGGCGTCGAGCTCCTACAATGAGCAGTTCTTC
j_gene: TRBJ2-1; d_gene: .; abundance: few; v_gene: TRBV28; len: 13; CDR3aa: CASTPPMSNEQFF; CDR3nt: TGTGCCAGCACCCCCCCCATGTCGAATGAGCAGTTCTTC
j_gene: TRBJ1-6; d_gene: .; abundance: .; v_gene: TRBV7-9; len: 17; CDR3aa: CASRARVRSSYNSPLHF; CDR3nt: TGTGCCAGCAGGGCCCGAGTGAGAAGCTCCTATAATTCACCCCTCCACTTT
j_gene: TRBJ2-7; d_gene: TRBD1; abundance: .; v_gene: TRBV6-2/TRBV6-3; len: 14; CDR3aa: CASTGTGGLYEKYF; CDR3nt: TGTGCCAGCACAGGGACAGGGGGTTTATACGAGAAGTACTTC
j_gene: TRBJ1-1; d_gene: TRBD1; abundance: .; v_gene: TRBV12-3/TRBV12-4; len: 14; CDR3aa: CASSFTGANTEAFF; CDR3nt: TGTGCCAGCAGTTTCACAGGGGCTAACACTGAAGCTTTCTTT
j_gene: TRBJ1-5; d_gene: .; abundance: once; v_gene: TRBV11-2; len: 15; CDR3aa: CASSLAGGEVGPQHF; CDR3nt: TGTGCCAGCAGCTTAGCCGGCGGGGAAGTAGGGCCCCAGCATTTT
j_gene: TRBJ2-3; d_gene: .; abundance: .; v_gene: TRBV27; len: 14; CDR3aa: CASSLWALTDTQYF; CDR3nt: TGTGCCAGCAGTTTATGGGCTCTCACAGATACGCAGTATTTT
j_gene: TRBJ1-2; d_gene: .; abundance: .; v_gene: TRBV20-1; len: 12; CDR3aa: CSAPVLLRGYTF; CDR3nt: TGCAGTGCTCCGGTCCTGCTGCGTGGCTACACCTTC
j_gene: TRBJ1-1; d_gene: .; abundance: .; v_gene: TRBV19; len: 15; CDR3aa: CASSFYQGMNTEAFF; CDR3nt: TGTGCCAGTAGTTTTTACCAGGGGATGAACACTGAAGCTTTCTTT
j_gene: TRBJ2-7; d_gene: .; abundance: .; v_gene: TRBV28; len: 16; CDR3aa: CASSPTLRDKPYEQYF; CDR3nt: TGTGCCAGCAGCCCTACCCTGCGGGACAAACCCTACGAGCAGTACTTC
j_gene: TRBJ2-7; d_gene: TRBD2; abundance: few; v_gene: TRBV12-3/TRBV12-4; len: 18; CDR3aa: CASRPLYRGLAGVDEQYF; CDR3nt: TGTGCCAGCAGGCCACTTTACAGGGGACTAGCGGGAGTGGACGAGCAGTACTTC
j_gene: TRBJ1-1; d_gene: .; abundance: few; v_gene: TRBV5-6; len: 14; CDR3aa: CASSGETRNTEAFF; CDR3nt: TGTGCCAGCAGCGGTGAGACACGGAACACTGAAGCTTTCTTT
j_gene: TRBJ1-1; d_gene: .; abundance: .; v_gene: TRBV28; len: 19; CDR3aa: CASSLLQGGAGSVDTEAFF; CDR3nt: TGTGCCAGCAGTTTATTACAGGGTGGGGCAGGCTCCGTAGACACTGAAGCTTTCTTT
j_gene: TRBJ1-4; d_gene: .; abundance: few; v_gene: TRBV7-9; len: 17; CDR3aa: CASSPDRSFATNEKLFF; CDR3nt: TGTGCCAGCAGCCCCGATCGAAGCTTTGCAACTAATGAAAAACTGTTTTTT
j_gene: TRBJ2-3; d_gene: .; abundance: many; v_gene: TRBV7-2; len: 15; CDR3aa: CASSPRIVGSDTQYF; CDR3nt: TGTGCCAGCAGCCCCCGAATTGTGGGGTCGGATACGCAGTATTTT